This TCR beta chain was found in a study of cytomegalovirus exposure and HLA in healthy donors. Per germline, CDR1 SGHRS and CDR2 YFSETQ. With 4 bases clipped from V and 6 bases from J, the junction kept 9 bases outside the gene matches. The CDR3 has 14 amino acids. 13 Jbeta primers and 60 Vbeta primers were used for the PCR. Per the study methods: In a later analysis, 60 million to 90 million unique TCR beta chains included roughly 11 million shared by two or more donors. Sequencing was performed with immunoSEQ multiplex PCR; in TCRdb, only in-frame clones are kept and a portion is missing. The V and J calls and clone size were taken over from that table, and D and trimming were inferred from the DNA. Here the sample spans some 120,000 clones, 81% being singletons.

The sequenced material came from PBMCs. The gene calls are TRBV5-1 and TRBJ1-2; 7 bases fit TRBD1. This TCR derives from a woman aged 25 to 39 in good health and CMV-seronegative. CDR3 bases: TGCGCCAGCAGCCGAACAGGGGTAGGCGATGGCTACACCTTC. It translates to CASSRTGVGDGYTF.